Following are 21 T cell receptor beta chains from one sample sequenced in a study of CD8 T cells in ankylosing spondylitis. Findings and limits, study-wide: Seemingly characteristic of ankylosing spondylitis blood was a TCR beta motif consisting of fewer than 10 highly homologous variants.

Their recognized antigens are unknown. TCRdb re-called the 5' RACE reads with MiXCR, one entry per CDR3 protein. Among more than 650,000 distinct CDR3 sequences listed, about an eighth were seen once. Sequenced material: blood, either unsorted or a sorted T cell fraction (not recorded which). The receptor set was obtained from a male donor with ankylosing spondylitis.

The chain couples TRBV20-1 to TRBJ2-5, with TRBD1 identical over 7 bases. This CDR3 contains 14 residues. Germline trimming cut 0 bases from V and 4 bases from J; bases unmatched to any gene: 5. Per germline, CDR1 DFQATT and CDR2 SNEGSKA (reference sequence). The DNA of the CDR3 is TGCAGTGCTAGAGATGAGGGGGCAGGAGAGACCCAGTACTTC. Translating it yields CSARDEGAGETQYF.

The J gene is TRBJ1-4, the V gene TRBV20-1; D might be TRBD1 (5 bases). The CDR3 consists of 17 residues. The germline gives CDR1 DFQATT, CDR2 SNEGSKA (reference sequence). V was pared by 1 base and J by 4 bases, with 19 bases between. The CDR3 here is CSARGRVGAPHNEKLFF. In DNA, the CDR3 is TGCAGTGCTAGAGGACGGGTAGGGGCGCCCCATAATGAAAAACTGTTTTTT.

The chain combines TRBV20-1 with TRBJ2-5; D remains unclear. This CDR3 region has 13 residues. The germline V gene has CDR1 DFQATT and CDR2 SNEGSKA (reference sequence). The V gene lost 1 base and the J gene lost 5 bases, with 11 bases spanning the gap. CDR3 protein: CSARADSSETQYF. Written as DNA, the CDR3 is TGCAGTGCTAGAGCTGATAGCAGCGAGACCCAGTACTTC.

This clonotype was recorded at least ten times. Here the CDR3 DNA reads TGTGCCAGCAGCGGTGGTTTTACGGCGGAGAATGAGCAGTTCTTC. Protein product: CASSGGFTAENEQFF. J is TRBJ2-1 and V is TRBV4-2; D is unclear. The V end lost 5 bases, the J end lost 7 bases, and 18 bases lay between the germline ends. CDR3 size: 15 residues. Looked up from germline, CDR1 is LGHNA and CDR2 is YNFKEQ.

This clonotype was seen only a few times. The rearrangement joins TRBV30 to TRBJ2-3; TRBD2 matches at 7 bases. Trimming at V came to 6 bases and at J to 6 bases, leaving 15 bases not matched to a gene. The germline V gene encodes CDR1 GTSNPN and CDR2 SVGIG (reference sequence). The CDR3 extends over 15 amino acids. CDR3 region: CACTRGSGWFDTQYF. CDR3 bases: TGTGCCTGCACGCGAGGTAGCGGGTGGTTCGATACGCAGTATTTT.

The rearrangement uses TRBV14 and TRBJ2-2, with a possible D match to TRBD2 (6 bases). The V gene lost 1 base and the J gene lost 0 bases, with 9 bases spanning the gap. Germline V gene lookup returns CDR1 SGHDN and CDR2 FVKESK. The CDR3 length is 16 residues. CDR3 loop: CASSQVGTSNTGELFF. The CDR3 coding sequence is TGTGCCAGCAGCCAAGTTGGGACTTCGAACACCGGGGAGCTGTTTTTT.

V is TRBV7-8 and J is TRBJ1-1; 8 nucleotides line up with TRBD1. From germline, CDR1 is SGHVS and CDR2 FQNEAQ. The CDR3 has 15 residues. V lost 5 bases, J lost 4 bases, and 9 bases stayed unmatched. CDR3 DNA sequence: TGTGCCAGCAGCGGGAGGGACAGGAGTTCCACTGAAGCTTTCTTT. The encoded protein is CASSGRDRSSTEAFF.

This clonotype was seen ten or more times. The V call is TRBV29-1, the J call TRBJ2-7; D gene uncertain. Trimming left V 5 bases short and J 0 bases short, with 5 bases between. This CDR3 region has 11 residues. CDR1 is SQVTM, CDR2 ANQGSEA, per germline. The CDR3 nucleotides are TGCAGCGTTCTGACCTCCTACGAGCAGTACTTC. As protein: CSVLTSYEQYF.

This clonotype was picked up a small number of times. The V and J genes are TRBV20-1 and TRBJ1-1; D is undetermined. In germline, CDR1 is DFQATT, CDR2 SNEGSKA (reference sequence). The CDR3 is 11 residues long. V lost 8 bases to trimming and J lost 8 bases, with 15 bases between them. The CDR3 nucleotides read TGCAGTCCCTCCCAGACGACGGAAGCTTTCTTT. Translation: CSPSQTTEAFF.

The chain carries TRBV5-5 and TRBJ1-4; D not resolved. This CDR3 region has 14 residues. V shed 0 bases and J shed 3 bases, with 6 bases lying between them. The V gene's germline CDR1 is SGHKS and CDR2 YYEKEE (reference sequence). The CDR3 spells CASSLGLSNEKLFF. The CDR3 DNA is TGTGCCAGCAGCTTGGGACTTTCTAATGAAAAACTGTTTTTT.

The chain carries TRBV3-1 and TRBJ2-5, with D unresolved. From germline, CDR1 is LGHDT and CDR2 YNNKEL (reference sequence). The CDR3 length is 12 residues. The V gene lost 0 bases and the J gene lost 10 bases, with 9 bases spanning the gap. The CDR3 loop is CASSQEGMDQYF. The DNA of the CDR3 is TGTGCCAGCAGCCAAGAAGGAATGGACCAGTACTTC.

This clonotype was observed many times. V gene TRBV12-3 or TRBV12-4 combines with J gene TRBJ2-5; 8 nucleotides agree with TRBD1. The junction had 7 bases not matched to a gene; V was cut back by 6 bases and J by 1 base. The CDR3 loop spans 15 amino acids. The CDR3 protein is CASRQGVVGQETQYF. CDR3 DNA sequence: TGTGCCAGCAGACAGGGGGTAGTTGGCCAAGAGACCCAGTACTTC.

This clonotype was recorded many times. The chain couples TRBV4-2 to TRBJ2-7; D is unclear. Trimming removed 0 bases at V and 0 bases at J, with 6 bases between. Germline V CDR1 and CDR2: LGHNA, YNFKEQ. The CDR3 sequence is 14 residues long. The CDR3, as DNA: TGTGCCAGCAGCCAAGACGGGTTCTCCTACGAGCAGTACTTC. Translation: CASSQDGFSYEQYF.

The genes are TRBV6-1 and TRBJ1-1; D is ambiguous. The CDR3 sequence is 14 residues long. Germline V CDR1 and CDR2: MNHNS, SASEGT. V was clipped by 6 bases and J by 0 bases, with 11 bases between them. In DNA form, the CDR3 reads TGTGCCAGCAGGAAAGACCTTTTGAACACTGAAGCTTTCTTT. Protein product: CASRKDLLNTEAFF.

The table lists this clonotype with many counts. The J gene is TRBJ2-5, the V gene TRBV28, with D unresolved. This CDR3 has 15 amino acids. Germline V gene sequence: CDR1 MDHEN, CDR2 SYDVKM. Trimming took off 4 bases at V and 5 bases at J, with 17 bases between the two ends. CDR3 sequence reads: CASSSRWASRETQYF. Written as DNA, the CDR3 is TGTGCCAGCAGTTCACGTTGGGCATCGCGGGAGACCCAGTACTTC. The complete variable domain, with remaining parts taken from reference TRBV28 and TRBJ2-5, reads DVKVTQSSRYLVKRTGEKVFLECVQDMDHENMFWYRQDPGLGLRLIYFSYDVKMKEKGDIPEGYSVSREKKERFSLILESASTNQTSMYLCASSSRWASRETQYFGPGTRLLVL.

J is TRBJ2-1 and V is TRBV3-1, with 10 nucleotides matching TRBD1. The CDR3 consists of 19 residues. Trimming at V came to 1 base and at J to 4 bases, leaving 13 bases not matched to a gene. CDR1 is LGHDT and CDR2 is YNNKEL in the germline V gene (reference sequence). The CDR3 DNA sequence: TGTGCCAGCAGCCAAGTGGGCGGACAGGGGGTTTTCGGTTACAATGAGCAGTTCTTC. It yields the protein CASSQVGGQGVFGYNEQFF.

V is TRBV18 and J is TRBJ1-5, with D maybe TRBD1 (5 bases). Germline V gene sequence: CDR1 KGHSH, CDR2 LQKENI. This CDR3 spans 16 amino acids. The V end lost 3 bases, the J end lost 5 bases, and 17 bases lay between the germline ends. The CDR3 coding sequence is TGTGCCAGCTCACCGGCGGGGGGTTTGAGGGATCAGCCCCAGCATTTT. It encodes CASSPAGGLRDQPQHF.

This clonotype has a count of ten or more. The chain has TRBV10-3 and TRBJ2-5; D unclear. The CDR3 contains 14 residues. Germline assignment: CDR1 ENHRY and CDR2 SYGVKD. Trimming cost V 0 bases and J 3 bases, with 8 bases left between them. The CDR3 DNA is TGTGCCATCAGTGAGTCTCATGGGAAAGAGACCCAGTACTTC. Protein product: CAISESHGKETQYF.

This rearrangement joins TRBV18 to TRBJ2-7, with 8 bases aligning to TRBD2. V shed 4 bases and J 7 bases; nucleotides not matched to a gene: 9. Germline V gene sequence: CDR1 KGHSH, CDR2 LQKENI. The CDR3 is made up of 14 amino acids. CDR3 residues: CASSLTSGRLEQYF. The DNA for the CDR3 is TGTGCCAGCTCACTAACTAGCGGCCGCTTAGAGCAGTACTTC.

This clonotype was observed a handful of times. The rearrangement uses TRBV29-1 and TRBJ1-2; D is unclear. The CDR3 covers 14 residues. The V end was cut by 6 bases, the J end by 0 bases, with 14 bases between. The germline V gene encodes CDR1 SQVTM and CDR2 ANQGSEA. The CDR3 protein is CSVQGRLANYGYTF. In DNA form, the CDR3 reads TGCAGCGTGCAAGGGCGATTAGCTAACTATGGCTACACCTTC.

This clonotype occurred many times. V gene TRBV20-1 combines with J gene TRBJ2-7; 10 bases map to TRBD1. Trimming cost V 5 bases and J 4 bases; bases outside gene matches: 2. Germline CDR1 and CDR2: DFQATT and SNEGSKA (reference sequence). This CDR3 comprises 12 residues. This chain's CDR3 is CSAGDRGYEQYF. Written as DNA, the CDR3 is TGCAGTGCTGGGGACAGGGGTTACGAGCAGTACTTC.